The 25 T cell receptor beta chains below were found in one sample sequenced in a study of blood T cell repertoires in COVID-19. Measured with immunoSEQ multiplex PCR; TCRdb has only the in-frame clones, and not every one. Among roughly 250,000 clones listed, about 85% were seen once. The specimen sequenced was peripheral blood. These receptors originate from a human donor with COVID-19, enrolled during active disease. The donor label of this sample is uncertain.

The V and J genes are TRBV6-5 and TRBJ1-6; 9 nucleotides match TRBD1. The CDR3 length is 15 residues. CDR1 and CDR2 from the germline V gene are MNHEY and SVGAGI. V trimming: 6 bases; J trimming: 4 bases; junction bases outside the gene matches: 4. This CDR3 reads CASRPGTGYNSPLHF. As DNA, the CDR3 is TGTGCCAGCAGGCCCGGGACAGGGTATAATTCACCCCTCCACTTT.

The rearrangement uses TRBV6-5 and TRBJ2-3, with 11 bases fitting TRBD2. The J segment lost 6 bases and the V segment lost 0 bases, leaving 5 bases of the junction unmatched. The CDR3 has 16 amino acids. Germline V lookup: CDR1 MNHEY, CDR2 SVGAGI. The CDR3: CASSYSTSGTPDTQYF. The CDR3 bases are TGTGCCAGCAGTTACTCGACTAGCGGGACTCCGGATACGCAGTATTTT.

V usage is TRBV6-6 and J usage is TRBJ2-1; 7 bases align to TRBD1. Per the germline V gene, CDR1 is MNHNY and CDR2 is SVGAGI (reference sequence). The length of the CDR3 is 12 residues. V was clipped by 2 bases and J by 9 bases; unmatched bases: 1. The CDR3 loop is CASSYHRGEQFF. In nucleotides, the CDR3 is TGTGCCAGCAGTTACCACAGGGGTGAGCAGTTCTTC.

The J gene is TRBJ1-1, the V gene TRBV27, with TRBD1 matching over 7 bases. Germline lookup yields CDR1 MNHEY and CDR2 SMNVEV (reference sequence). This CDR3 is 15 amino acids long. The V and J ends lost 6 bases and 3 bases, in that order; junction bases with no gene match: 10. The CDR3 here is CASSPLTGLYTEAFF. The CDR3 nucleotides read TGTGCCAGCAGCCCACTGACAGGGCTCTACACTGAAGCTTTCTTT.

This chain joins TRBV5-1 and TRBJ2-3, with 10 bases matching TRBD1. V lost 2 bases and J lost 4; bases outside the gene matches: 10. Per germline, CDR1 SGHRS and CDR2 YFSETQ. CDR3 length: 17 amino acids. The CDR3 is CASSFSSWDRGSDTQYF. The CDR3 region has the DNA TGCGCCAGCAGCTTCAGTTCATGGGACAGGGGATCAGATACGCAGTATTTT.

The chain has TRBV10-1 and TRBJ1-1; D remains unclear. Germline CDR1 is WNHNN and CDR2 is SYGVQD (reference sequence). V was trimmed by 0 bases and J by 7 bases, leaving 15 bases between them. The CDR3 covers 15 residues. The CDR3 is CASSESFRAGGEAFF. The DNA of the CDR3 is TGCGCCAGCAGTGAGTCGTTTCGCGCAGGAGGTGAAGCTTTCTTT.

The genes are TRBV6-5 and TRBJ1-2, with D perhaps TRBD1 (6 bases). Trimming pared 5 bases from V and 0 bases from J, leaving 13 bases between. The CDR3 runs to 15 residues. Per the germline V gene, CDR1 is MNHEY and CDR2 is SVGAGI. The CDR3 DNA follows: TGTGCCAGCAGTACCCGGGACACCTCTAACTATGGCTACACCTTC. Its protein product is CASSTRDTSNYGYTF.

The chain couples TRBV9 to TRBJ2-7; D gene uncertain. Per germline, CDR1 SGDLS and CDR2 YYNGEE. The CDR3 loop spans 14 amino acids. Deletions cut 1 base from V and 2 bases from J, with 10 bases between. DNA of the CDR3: TGTGCCAGCAGCGTAAGTGTGCGAACCTACGAGCAGTACTTC. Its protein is CASSVSVRTYEQYF. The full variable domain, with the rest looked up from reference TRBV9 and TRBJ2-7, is DSGVTQTPKHLITATGQRVTLRCSPRSGDLSVYWYQQSLDQGLQFLIQYYNGEERAKGNILERFSAQQFPDLHSELNLSSLELGDSALYFCASSVSVRTYEQYFGPGTRLTVT.

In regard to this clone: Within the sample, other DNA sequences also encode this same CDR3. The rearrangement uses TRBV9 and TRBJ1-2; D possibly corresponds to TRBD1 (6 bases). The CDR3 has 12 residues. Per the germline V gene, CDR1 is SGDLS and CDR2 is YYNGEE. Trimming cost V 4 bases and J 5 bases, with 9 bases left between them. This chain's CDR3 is CASSRDNYGYTF. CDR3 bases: TGTGCCAGCAGCCGGGACAATTATGGCTACACCTTC.

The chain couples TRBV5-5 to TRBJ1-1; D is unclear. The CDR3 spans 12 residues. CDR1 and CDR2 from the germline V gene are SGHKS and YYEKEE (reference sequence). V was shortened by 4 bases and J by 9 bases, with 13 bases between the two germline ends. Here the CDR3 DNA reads TGTGCCAGCAGCCTCGACACTTTTAAAGCTTTCTTT. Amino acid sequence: CASSLDTFKAFF. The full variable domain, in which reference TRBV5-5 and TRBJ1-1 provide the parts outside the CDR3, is DAGVTQSPTHLIKTRGQQVTLRCSPISGHKSVSWYQQVLGQGPQFIFQYYEKEERGRGNFPDRFSARQFPNYSSELNVNALLLGDSALYLCASSLDTFKAFFGQGTRLTVV.

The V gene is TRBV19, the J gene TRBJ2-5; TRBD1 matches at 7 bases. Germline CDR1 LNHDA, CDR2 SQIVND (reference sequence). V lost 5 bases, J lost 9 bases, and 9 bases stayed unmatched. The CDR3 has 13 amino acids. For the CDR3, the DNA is TGTGCCAGTAGTTCGGGACAGCAGGTGGCCCAGTACTTC. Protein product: CASSSGQQVAQYF. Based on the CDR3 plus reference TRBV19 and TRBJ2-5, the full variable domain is DGGITQSPKYLFRKEGQNVTLSCEQNLNHDAMYWYRQDPGQGLRLIYYSQIVNDFQKGDIAEGYSVSREKKESFPLTVTSAQKNPTAFYLCASSSGQQVAQYFGPGTRLLVL.

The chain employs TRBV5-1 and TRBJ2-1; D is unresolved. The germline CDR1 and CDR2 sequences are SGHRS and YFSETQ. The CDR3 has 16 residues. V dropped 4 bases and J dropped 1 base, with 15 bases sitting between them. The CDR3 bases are TGCGCCAGCAGCCCCCGGTATGGCGGTTCCTACAATGAGCAGTTCTTC. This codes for CASSPRYGGSYNEQFF.

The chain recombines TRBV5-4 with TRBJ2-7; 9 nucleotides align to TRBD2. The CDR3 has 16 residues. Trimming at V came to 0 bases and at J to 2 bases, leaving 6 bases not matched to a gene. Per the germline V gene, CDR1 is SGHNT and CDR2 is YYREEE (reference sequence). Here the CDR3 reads CASSLATSGPTYEQYF. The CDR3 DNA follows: TGTGCCAGCAGCTTGGCCACTAGCGGGCCAACCTACGAGCAGTACTTC.

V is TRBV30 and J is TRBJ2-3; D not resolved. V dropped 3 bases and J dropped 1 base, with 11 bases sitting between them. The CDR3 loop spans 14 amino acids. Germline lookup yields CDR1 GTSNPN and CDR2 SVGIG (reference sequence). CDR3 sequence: CAWRNGVRTDTQYF. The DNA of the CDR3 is TGTGCCTGGAGGAACGGTGTCCGCACAGATACGCAGTATTTT.

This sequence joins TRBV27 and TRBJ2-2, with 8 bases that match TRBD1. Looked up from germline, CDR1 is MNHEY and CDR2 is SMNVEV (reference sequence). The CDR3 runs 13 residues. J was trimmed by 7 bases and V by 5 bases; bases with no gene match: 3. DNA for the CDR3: TGTGCCAGCAGTCGACAGGGGTTCGGGGAGCTGTTTTTT. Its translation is CASSRQGFGELFF.

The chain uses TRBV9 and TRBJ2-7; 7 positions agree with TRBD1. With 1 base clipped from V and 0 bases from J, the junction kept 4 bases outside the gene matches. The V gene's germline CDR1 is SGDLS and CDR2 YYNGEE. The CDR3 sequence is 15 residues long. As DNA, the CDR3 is TGTGCCAGCAGCGTAACCGACAGGGTCTCCTACGAGCAGTACTTC. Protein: CASSVTDRVSYEQYF.

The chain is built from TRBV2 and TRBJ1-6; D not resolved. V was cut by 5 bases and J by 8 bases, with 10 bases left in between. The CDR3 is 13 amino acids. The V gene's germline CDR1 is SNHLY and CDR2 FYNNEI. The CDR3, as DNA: TGTGCCAGCAGTACCTCCCGGGATTCACCCCTCCACTTT. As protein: CASSTSRDSPLHF.

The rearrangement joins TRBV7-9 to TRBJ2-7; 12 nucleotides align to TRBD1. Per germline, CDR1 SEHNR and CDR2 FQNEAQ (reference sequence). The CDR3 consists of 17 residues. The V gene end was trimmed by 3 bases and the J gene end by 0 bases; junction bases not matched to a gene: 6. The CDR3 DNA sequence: TGTGCCAGCAGCTTCAGCGGGACAGGGGGCTTCTCCTACGAGCAGTACTTC. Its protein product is CASSFSGTGGFSYEQYF.

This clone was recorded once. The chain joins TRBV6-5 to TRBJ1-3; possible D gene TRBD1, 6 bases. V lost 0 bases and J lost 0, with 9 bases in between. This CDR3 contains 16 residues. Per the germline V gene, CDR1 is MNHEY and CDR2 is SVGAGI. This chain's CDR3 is CASSYSGARSGNTIYF. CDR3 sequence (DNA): TGTGCCAGCAGTTACTCGGGGGCCCGCTCTGGAAACACCATATATTTT.

The CDR3 sequence: CASSLDRGGSDTQYF. Written as DNA, the CDR3 is TGTGCCAGCAGCTTGGACAGGGGGGGGTCAGATACGCAGTATTTT. The rearrangement uses TRBV11-3 and TRBJ2-3, with 10 bases matching TRBD1. V shed 3 bases and J 4 bases; nucleotides not matched to a gene: 4. From germline, CDR1 is SGHNT and CDR2 YENEEA. There are 15 residues in the CDR3.

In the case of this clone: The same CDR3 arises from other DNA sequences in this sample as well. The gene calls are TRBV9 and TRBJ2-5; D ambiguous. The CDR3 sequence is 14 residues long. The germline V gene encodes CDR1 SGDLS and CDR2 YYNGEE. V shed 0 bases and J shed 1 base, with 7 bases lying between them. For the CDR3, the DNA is TGTGCCAGCAGCGTAGCTGGGCTCCAAGAGACCCAGTACTTC. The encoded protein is CASSVAGLQETQYF.

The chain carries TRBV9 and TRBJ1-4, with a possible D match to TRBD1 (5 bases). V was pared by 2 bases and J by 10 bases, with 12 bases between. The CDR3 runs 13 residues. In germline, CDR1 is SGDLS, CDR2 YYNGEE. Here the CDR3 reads CASSVGGQGKLFF. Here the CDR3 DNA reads TGTGCCAGCAGCGTGGGAGGGCAGGGAAAACTGTTTTTT. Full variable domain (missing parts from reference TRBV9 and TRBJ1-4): DSGVTQTPKHLITATGQRVTLRCSPRSGDLSVYWYQQSLDQGLQFLIQYYNGEERAKGNILERFSAQQFPDLHSELNLSSLELGDSALYFCASSVGGQGKLFFGSGTQLSVL.

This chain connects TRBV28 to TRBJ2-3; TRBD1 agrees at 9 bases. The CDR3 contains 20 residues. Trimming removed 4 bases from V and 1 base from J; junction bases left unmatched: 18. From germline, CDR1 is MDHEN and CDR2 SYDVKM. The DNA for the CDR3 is TGTGCCAGCAGTTCAGCCGGGACAGGGAGTTGGGGGGTAGGCACAGATACGCAGTATTTT. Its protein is CASSSAGTGSWGVGTDTQYF.

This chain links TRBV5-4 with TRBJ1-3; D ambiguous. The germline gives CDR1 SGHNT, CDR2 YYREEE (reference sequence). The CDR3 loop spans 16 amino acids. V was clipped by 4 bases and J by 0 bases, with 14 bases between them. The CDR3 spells CASSPFGISSGNTIYF. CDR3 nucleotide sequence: TGTGCCAGCAGCCCCTTCGGGATCTCCTCTGGAAACACCATATATTTT.

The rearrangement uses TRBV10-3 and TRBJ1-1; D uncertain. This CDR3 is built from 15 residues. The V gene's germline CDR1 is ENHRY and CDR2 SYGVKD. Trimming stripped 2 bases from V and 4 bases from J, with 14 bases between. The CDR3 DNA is TGTGCCATCAGTGAGCAGGCGGGCTTGGGCACTGAAGCTTTCTTT. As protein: CAISEQAGLGTEAFF.